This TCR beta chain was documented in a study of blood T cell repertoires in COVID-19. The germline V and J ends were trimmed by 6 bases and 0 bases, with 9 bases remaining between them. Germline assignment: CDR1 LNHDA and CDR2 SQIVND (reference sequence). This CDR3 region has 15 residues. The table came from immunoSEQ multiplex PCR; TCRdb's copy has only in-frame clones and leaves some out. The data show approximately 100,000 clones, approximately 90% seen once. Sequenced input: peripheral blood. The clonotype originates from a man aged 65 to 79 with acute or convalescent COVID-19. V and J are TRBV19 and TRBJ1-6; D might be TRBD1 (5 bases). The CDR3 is CASSGGSSYNSPLHF. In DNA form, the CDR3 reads TGTGCCAGTAGCGGGGGGAGCTCCTATAATTCACCCCTCCACTTT.